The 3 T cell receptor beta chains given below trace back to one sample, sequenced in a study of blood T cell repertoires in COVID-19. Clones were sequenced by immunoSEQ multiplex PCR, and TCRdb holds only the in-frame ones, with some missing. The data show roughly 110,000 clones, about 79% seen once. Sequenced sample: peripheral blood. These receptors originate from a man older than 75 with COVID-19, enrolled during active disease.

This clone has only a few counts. The CDR3 nucleotides are TGTGCCAGCAGTGAAGCGCAGGGGGCCGGGGAGCTGTTTTTT. Protein: CASSEAQGAGELFF. The rearrangement uses TRBV6-1 and TRBJ2-2, with 7 positions matching TRBD1. Germline V CDR1 and CDR2: MNHNS, SASEGT. The CDR3 has 14 residues. With 0 bases clipped from V and 6 bases from J, the junction kept 1 base outside the gene matches.

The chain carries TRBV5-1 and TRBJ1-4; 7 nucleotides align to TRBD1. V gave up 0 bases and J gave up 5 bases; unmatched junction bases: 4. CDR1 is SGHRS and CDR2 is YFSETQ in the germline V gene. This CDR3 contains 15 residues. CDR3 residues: CASSLGAGGNEKLFF. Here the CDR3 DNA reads TGCGCCAGCAGCTTGGGAGCAGGGGGGAATGAAAAACTGTTTTTT.

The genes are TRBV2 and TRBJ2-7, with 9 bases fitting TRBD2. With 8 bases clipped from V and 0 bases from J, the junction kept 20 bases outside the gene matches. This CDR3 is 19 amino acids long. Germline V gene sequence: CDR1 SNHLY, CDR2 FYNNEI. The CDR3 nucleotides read TGTGCCAGCGATACGGTGTCCGATAGGACTAGCGAGAGCTCCTACGAGCAGTACTTC. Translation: CASDTVSDRTSESSYEQYF.